What follows are 4 T cell receptor beta chains derived from one specimen sequenced in a study of identical twins. TCRdb re-derived calls from the 5' RACE reads in MiXCR, one entry per CDR3 protein. The sample has around 240,000 distinct CDR3 sequences; more than 9% are singletons. The sequencing sample was made of memory T cells sorted from blood. These receptors were taken from a man over 45 in good health.

This clonotype was detected ten times or more. The chain recombines TRBV5-4 with TRBJ1-2; no reliable D call. This CDR3 spans 14 amino acids. Trimming took 0 bases from V and 0 from J, leaving 6 bases between them. Germline CDR1 and CDR2: SGHNT and YYREEE (reference sequence). CDR3 loop: CASSLDGTNYGYTF. The CDR3 nucleotides are TGTGCCAGCAGCTTGGACGGAACTAACTATGGCTACACCTTC.

V usage is TRBV30 and J usage is TRBJ1-4, with 9 bases identical to TRBD1. The germline gives CDR1 GTSNPN, CDR2 SVGIG (reference sequence). This CDR3 spans 14 amino acids. Trimming took 0 bases from V and 7 from J; bases not matched to a gene: 3. CDR3 protein: CAWSVQGAGEKLFF. In DNA form, the CDR3 reads TGTGCCTGGAGTGTACAGGGGGCGGGTGAAAAACTGTTTTTT.

This clonotype was counted many times. The chain employs TRBV4-3 and TRBJ2-5, with 7 nucleotides matching TRBD2. Germline lookup yields CDR1 LGHNA and CDR2 YSLEER. The CDR3 covers 15 residues. V trimming: 4 bases; J trimming: 5 bases; junction bases outside the gene matches: 10. The CDR3 region is CASSLVAGVGETQYF. CDR3 sequence (DNA): TGCGCCAGCAGCCTCGTGGCGGGAGTAGGGGAGACCCAGTACTTC.

This clonotype was observed at least ten times. This chain links TRBV2 with TRBJ2-2, with 8 bases matching TRBD1. Germline V gene data show CDR1 as SNHLY and CDR2 as FYNNEI. With 6 bases clipped from V and 6 bases from J, the junction kept 6 bases outside the gene matches. The CDR3 has 14 residues. CDR3 nucleotide sequence: TGTGCCAGCAGCAGGGACAGGTTGGCCGGGGAGCTGTTTTTT. Translation gives CASSRDRLAGELFF.